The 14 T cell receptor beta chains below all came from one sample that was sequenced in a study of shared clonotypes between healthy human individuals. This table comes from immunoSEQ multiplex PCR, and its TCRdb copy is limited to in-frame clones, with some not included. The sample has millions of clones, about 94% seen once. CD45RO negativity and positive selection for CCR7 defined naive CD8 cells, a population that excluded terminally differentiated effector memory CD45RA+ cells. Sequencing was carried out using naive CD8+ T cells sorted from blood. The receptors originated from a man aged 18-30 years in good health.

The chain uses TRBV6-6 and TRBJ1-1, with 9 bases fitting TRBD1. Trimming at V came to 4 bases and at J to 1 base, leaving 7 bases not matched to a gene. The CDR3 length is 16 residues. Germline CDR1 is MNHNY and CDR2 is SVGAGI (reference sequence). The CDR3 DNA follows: TGTGCCAGCAGTTCCCCCGGGACAGGGCAGAACACTGAAGCTTTCTTT. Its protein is CASSSPGTGQNTEAFF.

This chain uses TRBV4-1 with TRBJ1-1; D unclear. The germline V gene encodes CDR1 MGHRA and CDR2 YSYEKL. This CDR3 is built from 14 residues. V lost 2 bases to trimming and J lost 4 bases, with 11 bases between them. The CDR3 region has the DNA TGCGCCAGCAGCCAAACCCGGGCCTTCACTGAAGCTTTCTTT. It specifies CASSQTRAFTEAFF.

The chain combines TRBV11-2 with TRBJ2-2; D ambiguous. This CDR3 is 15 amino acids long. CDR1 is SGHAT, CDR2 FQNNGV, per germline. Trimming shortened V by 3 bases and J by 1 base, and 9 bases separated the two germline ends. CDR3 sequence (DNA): TGTGCCAGCAGCTTGAACCGGTGGAACACCGGGGAGCTGTTTTTT. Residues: CASSLNRWNTGELFF. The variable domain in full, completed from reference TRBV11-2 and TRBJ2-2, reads EAGVAQSPRYKIIEKRQSVAFWCNPISGHATLYWYQQILGQGPKLLIQFQNNGVVDDSQLPKDRFSAERLKGVDSTLKIQPAKLEDSAVYLCASSLNRWNTGELFFGEGSRLTVL.

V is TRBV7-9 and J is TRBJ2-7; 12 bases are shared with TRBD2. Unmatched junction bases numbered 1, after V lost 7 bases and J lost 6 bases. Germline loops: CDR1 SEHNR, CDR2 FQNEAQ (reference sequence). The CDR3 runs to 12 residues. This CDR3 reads CASKLAGGEQYF. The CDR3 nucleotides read TGTGCCAGCAAACTAGCGGGGGGCGAGCAGTACTTC.

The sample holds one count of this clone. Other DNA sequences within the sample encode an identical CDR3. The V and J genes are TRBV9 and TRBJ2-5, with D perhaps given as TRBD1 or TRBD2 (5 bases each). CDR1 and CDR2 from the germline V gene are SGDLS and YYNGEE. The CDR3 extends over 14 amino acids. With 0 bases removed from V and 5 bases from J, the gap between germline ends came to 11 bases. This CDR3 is CASSVGGYGETQYF. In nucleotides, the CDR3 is TGTGCCAGCAGCGTAGGGGGGTATGGTGAGACCCAGTACTTC.

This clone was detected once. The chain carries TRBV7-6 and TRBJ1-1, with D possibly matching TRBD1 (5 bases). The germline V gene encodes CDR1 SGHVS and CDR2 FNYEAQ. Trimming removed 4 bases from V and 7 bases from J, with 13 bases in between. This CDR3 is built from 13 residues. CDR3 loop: CASSSRGFSEAFF. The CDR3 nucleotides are TGTGCCAGCAGCTCGAGGGGCTTCAGTGAAGCTTTCTTT.

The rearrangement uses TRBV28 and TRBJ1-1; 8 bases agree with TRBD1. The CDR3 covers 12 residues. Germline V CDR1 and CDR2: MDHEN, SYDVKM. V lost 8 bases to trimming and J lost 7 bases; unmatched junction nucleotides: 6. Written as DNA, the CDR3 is TGTGCCAGCCCCGGGACAGGCGGTGAAGCTTTCTTT. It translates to CASPGTGGEAFF.

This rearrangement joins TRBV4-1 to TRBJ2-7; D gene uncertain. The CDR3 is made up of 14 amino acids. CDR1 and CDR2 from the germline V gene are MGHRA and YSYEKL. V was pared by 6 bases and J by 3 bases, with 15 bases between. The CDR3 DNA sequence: TGCGCCAGCAGTTACATAGGGTCGGGCTACGAGCAGTACTTC. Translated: CASSYIGSGYEQYF.

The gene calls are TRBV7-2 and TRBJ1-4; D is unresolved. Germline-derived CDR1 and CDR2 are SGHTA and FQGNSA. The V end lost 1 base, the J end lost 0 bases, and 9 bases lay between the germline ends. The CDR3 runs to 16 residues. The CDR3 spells CASSLGPAATNEKLFF. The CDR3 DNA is TGTGCCAGCAGCTTAGGGCCGGCAGCAACTAATGAAAAACTGTTTTTT.

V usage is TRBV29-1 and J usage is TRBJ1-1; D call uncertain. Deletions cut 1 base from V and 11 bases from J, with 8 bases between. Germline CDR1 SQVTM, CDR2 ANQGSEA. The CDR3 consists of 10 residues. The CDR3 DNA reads TGCAGCGTTGAAGGCCCGAGGGCTTTCTTT. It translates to CSVEGPRAFF.

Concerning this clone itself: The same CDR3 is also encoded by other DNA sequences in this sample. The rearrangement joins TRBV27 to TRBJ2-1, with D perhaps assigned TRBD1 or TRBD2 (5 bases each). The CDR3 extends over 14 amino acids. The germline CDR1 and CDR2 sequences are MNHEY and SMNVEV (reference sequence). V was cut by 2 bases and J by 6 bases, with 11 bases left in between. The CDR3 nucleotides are TGTGCCAGCAGTTTAGGGGGATCGGCCAATGAGCAGTTCTTC. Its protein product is CASSLGGSANEQFF.

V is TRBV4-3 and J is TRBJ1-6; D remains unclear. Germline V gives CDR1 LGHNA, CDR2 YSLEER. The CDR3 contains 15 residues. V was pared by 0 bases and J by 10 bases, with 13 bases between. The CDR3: CASSQDRVLLSPLHF. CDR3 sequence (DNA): TGCGCCAGCAGCCAAGATAGGGTTCTGTTATCACCCCTCCACTTT.

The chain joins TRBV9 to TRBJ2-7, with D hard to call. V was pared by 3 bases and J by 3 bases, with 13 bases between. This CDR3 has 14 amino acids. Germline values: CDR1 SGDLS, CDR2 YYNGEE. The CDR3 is CASSASPQSYEQYF. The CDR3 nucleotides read TGTGCCAGCAGCGCGTCCCCCCAAAGCTACGAGCAGTACTTC.

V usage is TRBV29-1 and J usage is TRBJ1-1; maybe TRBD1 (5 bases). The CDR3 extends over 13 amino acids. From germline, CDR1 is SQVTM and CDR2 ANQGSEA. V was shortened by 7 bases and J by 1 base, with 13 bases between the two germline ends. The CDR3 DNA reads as TGCAGCGCCCGGGACGGGGAGAACACTGAAGCTTTCTTT. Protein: CSARDGENTEAFF.